The sequence of this T cell receptor beta chain was determined in a study of neurological immune-mediated disorders. PBMCs stored at -80 C, numbering 2 million, were the origin of the unsorted libraries. Germline V gene sequence: CDR1 SGHRS, CDR2 YFSETQ. J was trimmed by 5 bases and V by 3 bases; bases with no gene match: 9. The CDR3 consists of 15 residues. cDNA synthesis was performed by 5'RACE with 10-nucleotide random UMIs. Via MiXCR, TCRdb re-called the 5' RACE reads, giving one row per CDR3 protein. The sample has 72,000 or so distinct CDR3 sequences, 15% to 20% seen once. The chain joins TRBV5-1 to TRBJ2-7; 9 bases fit TRBD1. This receptor was taken from a woman aged 40 to 50 in good health. Specimen: PBMCs. CDR3 in DNA: TGCGCCAGCAGCTCTACCCCCGGGACAGGGAACGAGCAGTACTTC. Translating it yields CASSSTPGTGNEQYF.